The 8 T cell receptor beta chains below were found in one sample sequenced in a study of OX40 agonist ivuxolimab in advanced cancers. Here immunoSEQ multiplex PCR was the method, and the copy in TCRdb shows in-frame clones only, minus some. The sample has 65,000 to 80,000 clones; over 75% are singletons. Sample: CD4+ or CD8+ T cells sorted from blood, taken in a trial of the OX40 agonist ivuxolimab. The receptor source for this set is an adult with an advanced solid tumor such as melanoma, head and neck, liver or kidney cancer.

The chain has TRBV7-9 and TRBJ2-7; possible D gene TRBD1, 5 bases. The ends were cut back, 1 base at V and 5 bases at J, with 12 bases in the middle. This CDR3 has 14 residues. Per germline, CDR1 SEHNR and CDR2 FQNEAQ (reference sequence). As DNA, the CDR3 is TGTGCCAGCAGCTTAGTGCCAGGGCCGGACGAGCAGTACGTC. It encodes CASSLVPGPDEQYV.

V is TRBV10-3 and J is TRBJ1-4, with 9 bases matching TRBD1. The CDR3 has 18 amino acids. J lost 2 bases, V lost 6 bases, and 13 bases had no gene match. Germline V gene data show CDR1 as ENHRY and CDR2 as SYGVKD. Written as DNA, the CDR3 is TGTGCCATCAGGTCCGGGACAGGGCCGTCGTCGACTAATGAAAAACTGTTTTTT. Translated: CAIRSGTGPSSTNEKLFF.

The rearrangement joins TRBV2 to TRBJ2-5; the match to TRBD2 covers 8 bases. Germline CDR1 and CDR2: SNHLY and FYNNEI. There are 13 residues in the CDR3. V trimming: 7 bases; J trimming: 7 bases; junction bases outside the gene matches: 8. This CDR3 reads CASMEVLAGTQYF. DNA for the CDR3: TGTGCCAGCATGGAGGTGCTAGCGGGGACCCAGTACTTC.

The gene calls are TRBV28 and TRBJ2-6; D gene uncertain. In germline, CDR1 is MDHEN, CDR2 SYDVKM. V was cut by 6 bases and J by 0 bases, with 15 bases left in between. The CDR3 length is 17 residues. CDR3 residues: CASRLNLWDSGANVLTF. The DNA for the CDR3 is TGTGCCAGCAGGTTGAACCTCTGGGACTCTGGGGCCAACGTCCTGACTTTC.

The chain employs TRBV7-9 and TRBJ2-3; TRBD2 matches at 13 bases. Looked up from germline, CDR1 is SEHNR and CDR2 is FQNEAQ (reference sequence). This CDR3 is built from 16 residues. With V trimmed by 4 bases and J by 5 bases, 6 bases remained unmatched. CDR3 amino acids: CASSSEGLAGVDTQYF. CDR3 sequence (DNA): TGTGCCAGCAGCTCCGAAGGACTAGCGGGAGTAGATACGCAGTATTTT.

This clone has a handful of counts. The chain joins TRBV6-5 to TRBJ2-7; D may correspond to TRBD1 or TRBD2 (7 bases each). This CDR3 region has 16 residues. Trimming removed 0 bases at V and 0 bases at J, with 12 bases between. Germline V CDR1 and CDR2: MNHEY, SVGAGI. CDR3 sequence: CASSYSARGGSYEQYF. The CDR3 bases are TGTGCCAGCAGTTACTCGGCCAGGGGGGGCTCCTACGAGCAGTACTTC.

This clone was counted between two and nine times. CDR3 region: CASSPGNAMGGYTF. In nucleotides, the CDR3 is TGTGCCAGCAGCCCGGGGAACGCGATGGGTGGCTACACCTTC. This chain joins TRBV7-8 and TRBJ1-2, with D hard to call. V lost 5 bases, J lost 7 bases, and 17 bases lay in between. The germline V gene encodes CDR1 SGHVS and CDR2 FQNEAQ. CDR3 size: 14 residues.

CDR3 DNA: TGTGCCAGCTCACCTTCCGCGACCAATGAGCAGTTCTTC. It translates to CASSPSATNEQFF. The chain carries TRBV18 and TRBJ2-1; no clear D. Germline CDR1 KGHSH, CDR2 LQKENI. The ends were cut back, 3 bases at V and 6 bases at J, with 9 bases in the middle. This CDR3 is 13 amino acids long.